The next 25 T cell receptor beta chains were all read from a single sample in a study of patients and donors after allogeneic stem cell transplantation. MiXCR, run by TCRdb on the RT-PCR reads, gives a single entry per CDR3 protein. The top ten clones hold 5% to 7.5% of a sample with 920,000 or so distinct CDR3 sequences, 15% to 20% of them seen once. Sample: blood, either unsorted or a sorted T cell fraction (not recorded which). These receptors were obtained from a human donor who was either an allogeneic HSCT recipient or a stem cell or donor lymphocyte infusion donor (not recorded which). It is not recorded whose cells these are; they may come from a transplant donor.

CDR3 DNA: TGTGCCAGCAGCCTTCACCGGGACAGGGGGGTCGAGCAGTACTTC. Protein product: CASSLHRDRGVEQYF. J is TRBJ2-7 and V is TRBV27; TRBD1 agrees at 11 bases. The CDR3 runs to 15 residues. The trim removed 6 bases at V and 6 bases at J, leaving 10 bases unmatched. CDR1 is MNHEY, CDR2 SMNVEV, per germline (reference sequence).

In this sample, this clonotype turned up a few times. The chain carries TRBV7-9 and TRBJ2-3; D is unresolved. Trimming removed 6 bases at V and 0 bases at J, with 7 bases between. The V gene's germline CDR1 is SEHNR and CDR2 FQNEAQ (reference sequence). The CDR3 consists of 13 residues. The CDR3 loop reads CASSTVSTDTQYF. The CDR3 DNA sequence: TGTGCCAGCAGTACGGTTAGCACAGATACGCAGTATTTT.

This clonotype was picked up a small number of times. The chain links TRBV28 to TRBJ1-2; 8 positions match TRBD1. Germline CDR1 is MDHEN and CDR2 is SYDVKM. V was pared by 6 bases and J by 8 bases, with 11 bases of the junction left unmatched. The CDR3 consists of 14 residues. The CDR3 protein is CASRGSDREGGYTF. The CDR3 coding sequence is TGTGCCAGCAGGGGATCGGACAGGGAAGGCGGCTACACCTTC.

This sequence joins TRBV2 and TRBJ2-3; D is possibly TRBD1 (6 bases). CDR3 size: 14 residues. Germline V gene lookup returns CDR1 SNHLY and CDR2 FYNNEI. The ends were cut back, 6 bases at V and 3 bases at J, with 13 bases in the middle. The CDR3 sequence is CASSDGQGTDTQYF. In DNA, the CDR3 is TGTGCCAGCAGCGATGGCCAGGGGACAGATACGCAGTATTTT.

In its sample, this clonotype was seen many times. This sequence joins TRBV12-3 or TRBV12-4 and TRBJ2-5; D ambiguous. The CDR3 length is 14 residues. V shed 0 bases and J shed 9 bases, with 14 bases lying between them. CDR3 bases: TGTGCCAGCAGTTTAGCCGAACAGCTCCGGGCCCAGTACTTC. Residues: CASSLAEQLRAQYF.

This clonotype was detected many times. This CDR3 reads CASSLQTSGRPQGDTQYF. CDR3 DNA sequence: TGTGCCAGCAGCTTGCAGACTAGCGGGAGGCCTCAGGGAGATACGCAGTATTTT. The J gene is TRBJ2-3, the V gene TRBV5-6; 13 bases agree with TRBD2. CDR1 is SGHDT, CDR2 YYEEEE, per germline. Germline trimming cut 1 base from V and 5 bases from J; bases unmatched to any gene: 10. The CDR3 spans 18 residues.

This rearrangement joins TRBV10-3 to TRBJ2-1; D ambiguous. Deletions cut 7 bases from V and 6 bases from J, with 19 bases between. Germline V gene data show CDR1 as ENHRY and CDR2 as SYGVKD. CDR3 size: 15 residues. The CDR3 DNA reads TGTGCCATCACCGTAGGACCCACCACTGGCAATGAGCAGTTCTTC. This encodes CAITVGPTTGNEQFF.

This clonotype has just a few counts. V gene TRBV12-3 or TRBV12-4 combines with J gene TRBJ2-7; the match to TRBD1 covers 7 bases. Trimming took 5 bases from V and 7 from J; bases not matched to a gene: 14. This CDR3 spans 15 amino acids. CDR3 loop: CASSPRGSPRGEQYF. The CDR3 nucleotides read TGTGCCAGCAGTCCCCGGGGATCCCCCAGGGGGGAGCAGTACTTC.

The V call is TRBV7-2, the J call TRBJ1-5, with D possibly being TRBD1 (6 bases). The CDR3 runs 15 residues. V lost 3 bases and J 7 bases, leaving 16 bases between the germline ends. Germline V gives CDR1 SGHTA, CDR2 FQGNSA. For the CDR3, the DNA is TGTGCCAGCAGCTTTGTTGGGGGCGCGGGGCAGCCCCAGCATTTT. This gives the protein CASSFVGGAGQPQHF.

The chain is built from TRBV5-1 and TRBJ2-1, with TRBD2 matching 10 bases. The CDR3 loop spans 16 amino acids. The trim removed 2 bases at V and 2 bases at J, leaving 4 bases unmatched. Germline CDR1 and CDR2: SGHRS and YFSETQ. The DNA for the CDR3 is TGCGCCAGCAGCTTAGCGGGAGGGCGAACCTACAATGAGCAGTTCTTC. Translated, it gives CASSLAGGRTYNEQFF.

The chain uses TRBV12-3 or TRBV12-4 and TRBJ2-5, with TRBD1 matching 7 bases. V was pared by 6 bases and J by 0 bases, with 7 bases of the junction left unmatched. CDR3 length: 15 amino acids. The CDR3 region is CASSLGQTYQETQYF. The CDR3 coding sequence is TGTGCCAGCAGCTTGGGACAGACGTACCAAGAGACCCAGTACTTC.

The chain recombines TRBV14 with TRBJ2-1, with D possibly being TRBD2 (5 bases). Between the trimmed V and J ends, which lost 0 bases and 3 bases, there was a span of 12 bases. The CDR3 totals 16 residues. The V gene's germline CDR1 is SGHDN and CDR2 FVKESK. CDR3 bases: TGTGCCAGCAGCCAAGAACGCAGCGGACTCTACAATGAGCAGTTCTTC. Protein product: CASSQERSGLYNEQFF.

J is TRBJ2-7 and V is TRBV10-3; tentatively, D is TRBD2 (6 bases). The germline V and J ends were trimmed by 8 bases and 2 bases, with 7 bases remaining between them. Germline V lookup: CDR1 ENHRY, CDR2 SYGVKD. This CDR3 is 11 amino acids long. The CDR3 reads CAIGRTYEQYF. CDR3 coding DNA: TGTGCCATCGGGAGGACCTACGAGCAGTACTTC.

This clonotype was observed a few times. The junction differs from germline at one of its ends, possibly a read error. The chain carries TRBV15 and TRBJ1-1, with D hard to call. The CDR3 has 12 residues. CDR1 LNHNV and CDR2 YYDKDF come from the germline V gene (reference sequence). CDR3 DNA sequence: TGTGCCACCAGCGGAGAGAGGGCTGAAGCTTTCTTT. As protein: CATSGERAEAFF.

This clonotype was detected a few times. The rearrangement links TRBV12-5 to TRBJ2-1, with D unclear. Germline CDR1 reads LGHNT; CDR2 reads FRNRAP. The CDR3 sequence is 17 residues long. Trimming stripped 5 bases from V and 1 base from J, with 18 bases between. CDR3 DNA sequence: TGTGCTAGTGGTCCAGCACGGTTGGAAAGGTCCTACAATGAGCAGTTCTTC. This translates into CASGPARLERSYNEQFF.

This clonotype was seen many times. The chain is built from TRBV27 and TRBJ2-3; TRBD1 aligns across 12 bases. This CDR3 contains 17 residues. Germline V CDR1 and CDR2: MNHEY, SMNVEV (reference sequence). V lost 6 bases to trimming and J lost 7 bases; unmatched junction nucleotides: 14. As DNA, the CDR3 is TGTGCCAGCAGCGGGACAGGGGGCCTTCTCCGACACAATACGCAGTATTTT. This gives the protein CASSGTGGLLRHNTQYF.

The rearrangement links TRBV4-2 to TRBJ2-1; D gene uncertain. Germline lookup yields CDR1 LGHNA and CDR2 YNFKEQ. V lost 0 bases, J lost 5 bases, and 11 bases lay in between. The CDR3 totals 15 residues. CDR3 bases: TGTGCCAGCAGCCAAGACCCGGCCGGACACAATGAGCAGTTCTTC. As protein: CASSQDPAGHNEQFF.

V usage is TRBV12-5 and J usage is TRBJ2-3; TRBD1 is a possible D gene (6 bases). V gave up 6 bases and J gave up 3 bases, with 22 bases separating them. The CDR3 loop spans 17 amino acids. Germline-derived CDR1 and CDR2 are LGHNT and FRNRAP. CDR3: CASGSGTRKPGTDTQYF. DNA for the CDR3: TGTGCTAGTGGCTCCGGGACACGCAAACCGGGGACAGATACGCAGTATTTT.

This clonotype came up a few times. The genes are TRBV29-1 and TRBJ1-2; a weak D match, TRBD1 (6 bases). V was cut by 4 bases and J by 7 bases, with 19 bases left in between. The CDR3 sequence is 14 residues long. Germline V gives CDR1 SQVTM, CDR2 ANQGSEA. This chain's CDR3 is CSVVFGGRISGYTF. The CDR3 DNA reads TGCAGCGTTGTATTCGGGGGGCGCATCTCTGGCTACACCTTC.

A few counts support this clonotype. This sequence joins TRBV5-6 and TRBJ1-5; TRBD1 might be the D (6 bases). The V gene lost 3 bases and the J gene lost 3 bases, with 13 bases spanning the gap. The V gene's germline CDR1 is SGHDT and CDR2 YYEEEE. This CDR3 is 15 amino acids long. CDR3 loop: CASSSGTFANQPQHF. CDR3 nucleotides: TGTGCCAGCAGCTCCGGGACATTCGCCAATCAGCCCCAGCATTTT.

This clonotype occurred many times. This chain uses TRBV12-3 or TRBV12-4 with TRBJ1-2; D possibly corresponds to TRBD1 (6 bases). V shed 5 bases and J shed 2 bases, with 18 bases lying between them. There are 16 residues in the CDR3. For the CDR3, the DNA is TGTGCCAGCAGTGCCTGGGACAATACTTTCAACTATGGCTACACCTTC. It translates to CASSAWDNTFNYGYTF.

This chain joins TRBV4-2 and TRBJ2-1; D uncertain. V lost 1 base, J lost 10 bases, and 11 bases lay in between. The CDR3 totals 13 residues. CDR1 and CDR2 from the germline V gene are LGHNA and YNFKEQ. The CDR3 coding sequence is TGTGCCAGCAGCCAAGCCTCAATAAGAGAGCAGTTCTTC. This translates into CASSQASIREQFF.

The rearrangement joins TRBV6-2 or TRBV6-3 to TRBJ1-1; D uncertain. Looked up from germline, CDR1 is MNHEY and CDR2 is SVGEGT. The CDR3 has 15 residues. V lost 0 bases to trimming and J lost 5 bases, with 13 bases between them. DNA for the CDR3: TGTGCCAGCAGTTACTCCCGCCCGGGATGGACTGAAGCTTTCTTT. Residues: CASSYSRPGWTEAFF.

This chain connects TRBV15 to TRBJ1-3; D perhaps matches TRBD1 (6 bases). Trimming left V 5 bases short and J 0 bases short, with 14 bases between. The V gene's germline CDR1 is LNHNV and CDR2 YYDKDF (reference sequence). The CDR3 is 16 residues long. Here the CDR3 DNA reads TGTGCCACCAGCCGAAACGACAGGTTCTCTGGAAACACCATATATTTT. Its translation: CATSRNDRFSGNTIYF.

A few counts support this clonotype. V is TRBV12-3 or TRBV12-4 and J is TRBJ1-2; D might be TRBD1 (6 bases). Trimming took 3 bases from V and 6 from J, leaving 17 bases between them. The CDR3 runs to 15 residues. DNA of the CDR3: TGTGCCAGCAGTTTGGGCGGACAGCCGATAAATGGCTACACCTTC. The encoded protein is CASSLGGQPINGYTF.